The 25 T cell receptor beta chains below come from one sample, sequenced in a study of control samples from healthy donors and cancer patients. Profiled with immunoSEQ multiplex PCR; TCRdb holds only in-frame clones, not every one. The table includes about 40,000 clones, approximately 87% detected once. Sample: PBMCs. The receptors were sampled from a woman in her fifties or sixties with lung cancer.

This clone was recorded a few times. The rearrangement joins TRBV6-6 to TRBJ1-4; 10 nucleotides agree with TRBD1. Per germline, CDR1 MNHNY and CDR2 SVGAGI (reference sequence). The J segment lost 5 bases and the V segment lost 6 bases, leaving 3 bases of the junction unmatched. CDR3 length: 14 residues. CDR3 DNA sequence: TGTGCCAGCAGCCGGGACAGGGGAAATGAAAAACTGTTTTTT. Amino acids: CASSRDRGNEKLFF.

This chain connects TRBV7-2 to TRBJ2-2, with 8 nucleotides matching TRBD1. The ends lost 4 bases at V and 6 bases at J; junction bases unmatched: 16. This CDR3 is built from 18 residues. CDR1 SGHTA and CDR2 FQGNSA come from the germline V gene. The DNA for the CDR3 is TGTGCCAGCAGCTCGAGTGGGTTTGGGACAGGCGGCGCCGGGGAGCTGTTTTTT. This translates into CASSSSGFGTGGAGELFF.

The chain recombines TRBV20-1 with TRBJ2-1; D remains unclear. Germline V gives CDR1 DFQATT, CDR2 SNEGSKA (reference sequence). This CDR3 contains 11 residues. V was trimmed by 4 bases and J by 7 bases, leaving 8 bases between them. The CDR3 loop is CSAKGYNEQFF. The CDR3 DNA reads TGCAGTGCTAAGGGCTATAATGAGCAGTTCTTC.

The chain links TRBV19 to TRBJ1-2; 9 positions match TRBD1. Germline lookup yields CDR1 LNHDA and CDR2 SQIVND (reference sequence). The ends lost 6 bases at V and 7 bases at J; junction bases unmatched: 12. The CDR3 consists of 15 residues. CDR3 region: CASSIYRTGEGGYTF. The CDR3, as DNA: TGTGCCAGTAGCATTTACCGGACAGGGGAAGGTGGCTACACCTTC. The full variable domain, its missing parts supplied by reference TRBV19 and TRBJ1-2, is DGGITQSPKYLFRKEGQNVTLSCEQNLNHDAMYWYRQDPGQGLRLIYYSQIVNDFQKGDIAEGYSVSREKKESFPLTVTSAQKNPTAFYLCASSIYRTGEGGYTFGSGTRLTVV.

The V and J genes are TRBV25-1 and TRBJ1-2, with a weak D call TRBD1 (6 bases). The CDR3 consists of 14 residues. Trimming cost V 7 bases and J 3 bases, with 15 bases left between them. Germline CDR1 is MGHDK and CDR2 is SYGVNS. The CDR3: CASKAGGAHYGYTF. The CDR3 nucleotides read TGTGCCAGCAAGGCGGGGGGCGCGCACTATGGCTACACCTTC.

This clone appeared a few times. The chain joins TRBV21-1 to TRBJ2-1; TRBD2 was called by the table and not checked on the DNA. TRBV21-1 is assigned pseudogene status. This CDR3 is built from 18 residues. The CDR3 loop reads CASSKRPTLRWRNNEQFF. The CDR3, as DNA: TGTGCCAGCAGCAAAAGGCCCACTTTACGATGGAGGAACAATGAGCAGTTCTTC.

The chain has TRBV14 and TRBJ2-7, with D tentatively TRBD1 (5 bases). Germline assignment: CDR1 SGHDN and CDR2 FVKESK. Deletions cut 3 bases from V and 4 bases from J, with 10 bases between. This CDR3 is 13 amino acids long. The CDR3 coding sequence is TGTGCCAGCAGCCACAGGACACCGTACGAGCAGTACTTC. Translated: CASSHRTPYEQYF.

A note on this clone: An end of the junction differs from the germline gene, which may be a read error. The chain combines TRBV12-3 or TRBV12-4 with TRBJ1-5; D is ambiguous. CDR3 length equals 12 residues. CDR3 DNA sequence: TGTGCCAGCAGTCTAGCACATCAGCCCCAGCATTTT. The encoded protein is CASSLAHQPQHF.

The chain links TRBV7-2 to TRBJ1-1, with no clear D. V gave up 4 bases and J gave up 0 bases, with 6 bases separating them. This CDR3 has 13 amino acids. Per the germline V gene, CDR1 is SGHTA and CDR2 is FQGNSA. The CDR3 DNA sequence: TGTGCCAGCAGCTCTGACATGAACACTGAAGCTTTCTTT. Protein sequence: CASSSDMNTEAFF.

The CDR3 spells CASSLSIGRPRISQYF. CDR3 nucleotide sequence: TGTGCCAGCAGCTTAAGCATCGGGAGACCTAGGATTTCCCAGTACTTC. V gene TRBV11-2 combines with J gene TRBJ2-5; a weak D match, TRBD2 (6 bases). The CDR3 totals 16 residues. The germline CDR1 and CDR2 sequences are SGHAT and FQNNGV. Between the trimmed V and J ends, which lost 2 bases and 9 bases, there was a span of 22 bases.

This clone was detected once. V gene TRBV6-5 combines with J gene TRBJ1-3; no clear D. Germline CDR1 reads MNHEY; CDR2 reads SVGAGI. This CDR3 region has 12 residues. V was pared by 6 bases and J by 4 bases, with 7 bases between. Here the CDR3 reads CASSAEGNTIYF. In DNA, the CDR3 is TGTGCCAGCAGCGCGGAGGGAAACACCATATATTTT.

The chain employs TRBV7-6 and TRBJ2-2; D unresolved. Trimming shortened V by 5 bases and J by 5 bases, and 21 bases separated the two germline ends. The CDR3 is 17 residues long. Germline V gene lookup returns CDR1 SGHVS and CDR2 FNYEAQ. The CDR3 reads CASSPNQSPRWTGELFF. As DNA, the CDR3 is TGTGCCAGCAGCCCTAATCAGAGTCCCCGCTGGACCGGGGAGCTGTTTTTT.

The chain is built from TRBV7-9 and TRBJ2-7; 9 bases map to TRBD1. Trimming took 2 bases from V and 3 from J; bases not matched to a gene: 5. The CDR3 is 15 amino acids. Germline CDR1 and CDR2: SEHNR and FQNEAQ (reference sequence). Written as DNA, the CDR3 is TGTGCCAGCAGCTTACGCGGACAGGGGATCTACGAGCAGTACTTC. Amino acid sequence: CASSLRGQGIYEQYF. Combining the CDR3 with reference TRBV7-9 and TRBJ2-7 gives the whole variable domain DTGVSQNPRHKITKRGQNVTFRCDPISEHNRLYWYRQTLGQGPEFLTYFQNEAQLEKSRLLSDRFSAERPKGSFSTLEIQRTEQGDSAMYLCASSLRGQGIYEQYFGPGTRLTVT.

The chain combines TRBV19 with TRBJ2-4; 10 bases align to TRBD2. The germline V gene has CDR1 LNHDA and CDR2 SQIVND (reference sequence). The CDR3 extends over 15 amino acids. The junction had 7 bases not matched to a gene; V was cut back by 5 bases and J by 6 bases. The CDR3 DNA follows: TGTGCCAGTAGTCTTCTAGCGGGAGAGGGAAACATTCAGTACTTC. It translates to CASSLLAGEGNIQYF.

This chain joins TRBV30 and TRBJ1-5; TRBD1 matches at 11 bases. The CDR3 has 17 residues. The germline gives CDR1 GTSNPN, CDR2 SVGIG (reference sequence). J lost 4 bases, V lost 3 bases, and 11 bases had no gene match. DNA of the CDR3: TGTGCCTGGAGCCGGACAGGGGGCGGATTAGGTAATCAGCCCCAGCATTTT. Amino acid sequence: CAWSRTGGGLGNQPQHF.

The chain links TRBV5-1 to TRBJ1-2, with TRBD1 matching 8 bases. The CDR3 totals 15 residues. The germline CDR1 and CDR2 sequences are SGHRS and YFSETQ. The V segment lost 4 bases and the J segment 8 bases; nucleotides outside the gene matches: 13. Here the CDR3 DNA reads TGCGCCAGCAGCCCAAGGACAGGGACCCCATACGGCTACACCTTC. Its protein product is CASSPRTGTPYGYTF.

This chain joins TRBV9 and TRBJ2-3; no reliable D call. The CDR3 has 14 amino acids. V was clipped by 4 bases and J by 2 bases, with 11 bases between them. CDR1 is SGDLS and CDR2 is YYNGEE in the germline V gene. The CDR3 coding sequence is TGTGCCAGCAGCCCGTATTCGGCCACAGATACGCAGTATTTT. Amino acids: CASSPYSATDTQYF.

This clone has just one count. The chain couples TRBV6-2 or TRBV6-3 to TRBJ2-1; D not certain. The V end lost 5 bases, the J end lost 6 bases, and 8 bases lay between the germline ends. The CDR3 contains 12 residues. The germline V gene has CDR1 MNHEY and CDR2 SVGEGT. The CDR3 DNA reads as TGTGCCAGCAGTCGTTCAATCAATGAGCAGTTCTTC. The encoded protein is CASSRSINEQFF.

CDR3 loop: CASLAGAGTDTQYF. The CDR3 nucleotides read TGTGCCAGTCTAGCGGGAGCTGGCACAGATACGCAGTATTTT. V gene TRBV5-6 combines with J gene TRBJ2-3; 10 bases match TRBD2. Germline CDR1 SGHDT, CDR2 YYEEEE. The CDR3 sequence is 14 residues long. V dropped 8 bases and J dropped 1; count of bases not matched to a gene: 4.

The chain carries TRBV13 and TRBJ2-1, with D perhaps TRBD2 (5 bases). Per germline, CDR1 PRHDT and CDR2 FYEKMQ (reference sequence). The V end lost 6 bases, the J end lost 1 base, and 13 bases lay between the germline ends. There are 15 residues in the CDR3. The CDR3 coding sequence is TGTGCCAGCAGTACCAGCGGAGATTCCTACAATGAGCAGTTCTTC. Residues: CASSTSGDSYNEQFF.

The genes are TRBV14 and TRBJ2-5, with 10 bases identical to TRBD2. Germline CDR1 reads SGHDN; CDR2 reads FVKESK. Germline trimming cut 3 bases from V and 4 bases from J; bases unmatched to any gene: 8. The length of the CDR3 is 16 residues. CDR3 in DNA: TGTGCCAGCAGCCAGTCCAAGCGGGAGGGTGGAGAGACCCAGTACTTC. It translates to CASSQSKREGGETQYF.

The CDR3 is CATSDPGTGKQETQYF. The CDR3 region has the DNA TGTGCCACCAGTGACCCCGGGACAGGGAAACAAGAGACCCAGTACTTC. V and J are TRBV24-1 and TRBJ2-5; 9 bases are shared with TRBD1. Looked up from germline, CDR1 is KGHDR and CDR2 is SFDVKD. Trimming took 4 bases from V and 2 from J; bases not matched to a gene: 7. The CDR3 runs 16 residues.

The chain employs TRBV28 and TRBJ2-7, with no clear D. V dropped 3 bases and J dropped 2 bases, with 11 bases sitting between them. The CDR3 is made up of 14 amino acids. Germline lookup yields CDR1 MDHEN and CDR2 SYDVKM. CDR3 loop: CASSFGRETYEQYF. As DNA, the CDR3 is TGTGCCAGCAGTTTTGGTAGGGAAACCTACGAGCAGTACTTC.

Of note for this clone: A junction end diverges from the germline sequence, so it may reflect a read error. This chain uses TRBV5-5 with TRBJ2-7; unclear D gene. Germline CDR1 reads SGHKS; CDR2 reads YYEKEE (reference sequence). The CDR3 is made up of 15 amino acids. DNA for the CDR3: TGTGCCAACAGCTTGGCTGACGGTACTATCTACGAGCAGTACTTC. Protein product: CANSLADGTIYEQYF. Together with reference TRBV5-5 and TRBJ2-7, the CDR3 gives the full variable domain: DAGVTQSPTHLIKTRGQQVTLRCSPISGHKSVSWYQQVLGQGPQFIFQYYEKEERGRGNFPDRFSARQFPNYSSELNVNALLLGDSALYLCANSLADGTIYEQYFGPGTRLTVT.

The chain carries TRBV6-5 and TRBJ2-1, with 8 bases identical to TRBD2. Germline-derived CDR1 and CDR2 are MNHEY and SVGAGI. The V and J ends lost 4 bases and 5 bases, in that order; junction bases with no gene match: 10. The CDR3 sequence is 16 residues long. The CDR3 sequence is CASSSLLVAGHNEQFF. CDR3 bases: TGTGCCAGCAGTTCCCTTTTGGTAGCGGGGCACAATGAGCAGTTCTTC.